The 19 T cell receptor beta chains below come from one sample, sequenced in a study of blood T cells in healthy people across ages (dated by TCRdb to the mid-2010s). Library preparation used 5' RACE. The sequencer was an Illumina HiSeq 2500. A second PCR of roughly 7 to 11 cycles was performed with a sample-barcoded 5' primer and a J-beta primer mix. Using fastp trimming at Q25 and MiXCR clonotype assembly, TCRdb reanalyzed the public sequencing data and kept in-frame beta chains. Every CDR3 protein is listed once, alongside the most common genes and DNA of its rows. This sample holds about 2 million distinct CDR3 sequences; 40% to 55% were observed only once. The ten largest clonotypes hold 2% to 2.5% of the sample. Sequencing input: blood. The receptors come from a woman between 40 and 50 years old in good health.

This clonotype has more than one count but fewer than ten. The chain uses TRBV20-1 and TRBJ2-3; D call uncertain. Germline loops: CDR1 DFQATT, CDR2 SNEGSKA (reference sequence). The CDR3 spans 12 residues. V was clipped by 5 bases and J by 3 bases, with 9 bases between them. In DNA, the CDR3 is TGCAGTGCTCAGAGGTATACAGATACGCAGTATTTT. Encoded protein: CSAQRYTDTQYF.

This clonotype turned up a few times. In DNA form, the CDR3 reads TGTGCCAGCAGTACGGGACTAGCCAGGGGGCTCCAAGAGACCCAGTACTTC. Its translation: CASSTGLARGLQETQYF. The J gene is TRBJ2-5, the V gene TRBV27; D possibly corresponds to TRBD2 (9 bases). Trimming shortened V by 5 bases and J by 1 base, and 20 bases separated the two germline ends. CDR3 length: 17 amino acids. Germline-derived CDR1 and CDR2 are MNHEY and SMNVEV (reference sequence).

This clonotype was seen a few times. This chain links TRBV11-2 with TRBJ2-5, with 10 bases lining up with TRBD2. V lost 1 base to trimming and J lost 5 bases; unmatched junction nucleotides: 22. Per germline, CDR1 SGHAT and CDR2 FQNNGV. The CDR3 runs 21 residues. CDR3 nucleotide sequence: TGTGCCAGCAGCTTAGGTTTTTGGGAGCGGGGGGGCGGTGTTACGCGGGAGACCCAGTACTTC. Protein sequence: CASSLGFWERGGGVTRETQYF.

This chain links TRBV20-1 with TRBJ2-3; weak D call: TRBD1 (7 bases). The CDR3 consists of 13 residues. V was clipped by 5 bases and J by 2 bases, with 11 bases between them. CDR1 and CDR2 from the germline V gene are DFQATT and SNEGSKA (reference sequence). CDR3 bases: TGCAGTGCTCTCAGGGGGGTCACAGATACGCAGTATTTT. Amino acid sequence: CSALRGVTDTQYF.

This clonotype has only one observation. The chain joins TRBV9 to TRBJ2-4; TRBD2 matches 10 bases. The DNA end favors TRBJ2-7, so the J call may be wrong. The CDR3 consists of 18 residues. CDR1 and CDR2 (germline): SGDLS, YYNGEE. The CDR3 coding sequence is TGTGCCAGCAGCGTAGGGTTAGGGCTAGCGGGGGTCGAGTACGAGCAGTACTTC. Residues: CASSVGLGLAGVEYEQYF.

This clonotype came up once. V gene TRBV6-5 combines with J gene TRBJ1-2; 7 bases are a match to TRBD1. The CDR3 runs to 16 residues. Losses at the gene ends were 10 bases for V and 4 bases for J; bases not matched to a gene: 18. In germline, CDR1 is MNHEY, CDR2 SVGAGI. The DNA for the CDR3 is TGTGCCACCCTTACCGAGGGGAGGGGGCGCGGCTATGGCTACACCTTC. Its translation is CATLTEGRGRGYGYTF.

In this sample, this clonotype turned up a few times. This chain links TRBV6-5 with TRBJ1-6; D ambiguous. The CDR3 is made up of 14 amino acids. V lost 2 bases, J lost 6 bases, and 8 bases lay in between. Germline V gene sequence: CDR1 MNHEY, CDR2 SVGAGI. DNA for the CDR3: TGTGCCAGCAGTTACGATGGGAGTAATTCACCCCTCCACTTT. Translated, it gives CASSYDGSNSPLHF.

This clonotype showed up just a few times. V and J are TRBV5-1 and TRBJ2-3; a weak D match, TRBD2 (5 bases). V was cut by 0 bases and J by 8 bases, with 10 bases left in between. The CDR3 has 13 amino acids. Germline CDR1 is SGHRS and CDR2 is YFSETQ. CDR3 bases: TGCGCCAGCAGCTTGGGATGGGCGGGTACGCAGTATTTT. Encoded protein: CASSLGWAGTQYF.

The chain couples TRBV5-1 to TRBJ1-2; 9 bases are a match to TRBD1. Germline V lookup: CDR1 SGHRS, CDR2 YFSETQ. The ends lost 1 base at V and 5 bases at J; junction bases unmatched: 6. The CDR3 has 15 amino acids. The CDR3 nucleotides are TGCGCCAGCAGCTTGCGGACAGGGGCAGGGTATGGCTACACCTTC. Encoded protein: CASSLRTGAGYGYTF. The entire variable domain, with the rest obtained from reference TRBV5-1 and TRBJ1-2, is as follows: KAGVTQTPRYLIKTRGQQVTLSCSPISGHRSVSWYQQTPGQGLQFLFEYFSETQRNKGNFPGRFSGRQFSNSRSEMNVSTLELGDSALYLCASSLRTGAGYGYTFGSGTRLTVV.

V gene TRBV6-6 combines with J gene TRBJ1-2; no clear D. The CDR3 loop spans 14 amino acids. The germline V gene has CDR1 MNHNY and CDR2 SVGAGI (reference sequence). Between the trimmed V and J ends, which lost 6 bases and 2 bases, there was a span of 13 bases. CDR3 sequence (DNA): TGTGCCAGCAGCTCCAGCGGGTGGAACTATGGCTACACCTTC. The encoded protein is CASSSSGWNYGYTF.

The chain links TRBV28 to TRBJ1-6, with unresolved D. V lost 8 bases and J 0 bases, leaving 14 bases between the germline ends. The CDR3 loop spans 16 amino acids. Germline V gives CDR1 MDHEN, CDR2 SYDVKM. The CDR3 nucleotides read TGTGCCAGCTCGCAAGTTGAGAGCTCCTATAATTCACCCCTCCACTTT. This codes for CASSQVESSYNSPLHF.

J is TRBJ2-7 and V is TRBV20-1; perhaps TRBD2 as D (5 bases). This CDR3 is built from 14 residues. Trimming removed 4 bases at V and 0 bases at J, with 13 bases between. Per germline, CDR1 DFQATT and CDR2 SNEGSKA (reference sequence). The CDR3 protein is CSANGRGSSYEQYF. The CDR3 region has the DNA TGCAGTGCTAATGGGAGAGGGAGCTCCTACGAGCAGTACTTC.

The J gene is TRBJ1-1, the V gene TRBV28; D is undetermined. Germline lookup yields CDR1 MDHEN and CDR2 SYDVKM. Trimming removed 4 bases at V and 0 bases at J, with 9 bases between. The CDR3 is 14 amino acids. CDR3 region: CASSSDGLNTEAFF. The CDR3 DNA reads TGTGCCAGCAGTTCAGACGGATTGAACACTGAAGCTTTCTTT.

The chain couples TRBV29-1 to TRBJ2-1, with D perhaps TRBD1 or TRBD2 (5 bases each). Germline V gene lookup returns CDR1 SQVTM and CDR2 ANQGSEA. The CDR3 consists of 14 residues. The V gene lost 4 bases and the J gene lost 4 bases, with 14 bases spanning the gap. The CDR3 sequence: CSVVGPGSYNEQFF. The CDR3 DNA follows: TGCAGCGTTGTAGGCCCAGGGAGTTACAATGAGCAGTTCTTC.

As DNA, the CDR3 is TGTGCCAGCAGGCCTACAGGGGCTGGGTATGGCTACACCTTC. Protein: CASRPTGAGYGYTF. The chain links TRBV7-2 to TRBJ1-2, with TRBD1 identical over 7 bases. J was trimmed by 5 bases and V by 6 bases; bases with no gene match: 9. Per the germline V gene, CDR1 is SGHTA and CDR2 is FQGNSA. This CDR3 region has 14 residues.

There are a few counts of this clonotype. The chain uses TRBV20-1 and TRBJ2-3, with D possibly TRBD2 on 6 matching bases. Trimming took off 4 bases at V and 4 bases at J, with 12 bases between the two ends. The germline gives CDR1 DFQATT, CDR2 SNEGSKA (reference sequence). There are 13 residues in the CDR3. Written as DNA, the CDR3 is TGCAGTGCTACCACCGGGACTGCAGATACGCAGTATTTT. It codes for CSATTGTADTQYF.

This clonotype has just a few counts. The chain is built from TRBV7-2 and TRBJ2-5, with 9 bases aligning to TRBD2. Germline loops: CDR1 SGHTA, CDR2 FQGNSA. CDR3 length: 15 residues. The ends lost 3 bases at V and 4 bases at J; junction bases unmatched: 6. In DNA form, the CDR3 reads TGTGCCAGCAGCTTTGAGCGGGGGGTGGCAGAGACCCAGTACTTC. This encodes CASSFERGVAETQYF.

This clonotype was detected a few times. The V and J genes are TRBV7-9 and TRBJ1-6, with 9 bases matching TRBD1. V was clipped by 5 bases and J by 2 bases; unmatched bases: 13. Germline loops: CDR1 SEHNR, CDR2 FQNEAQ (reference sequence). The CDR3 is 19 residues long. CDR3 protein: CASSRPGTGRGAYNSPLHF. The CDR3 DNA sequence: TGTGCCAGCAGCCGTCCCGGGACAGGGAGAGGCGCCTATAATTCACCCCTCCACTTT.

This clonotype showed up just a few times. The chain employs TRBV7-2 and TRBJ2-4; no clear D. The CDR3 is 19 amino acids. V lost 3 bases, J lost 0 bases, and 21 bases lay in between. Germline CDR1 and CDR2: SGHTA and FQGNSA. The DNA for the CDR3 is TGTGCCAGCAGCTTTGGGTCGGTGGGGAACAGCCTAGCCAAAAACATTCAGTACTTC. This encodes CASSFGSVGNSLAKNIQYF.